These T cell receptor beta chains were read from a single sample in a study of regulatory T cells in long-lasting Graves disease. TCRdb redid the calling of the multiplex PCR reads with MiXCR, one entry per CDR3 protein. The sample yields about 420,000 distinct CDR3 sequences, less than 25% seen once. The sample was peripheral blood mononuclear cells (PBMCs), taken when the disease was refractory, from a patient treated with antithyroid drugs. All receptors derive from a female donor with Graves disease. Each CDR3 is given with its conserved first and last residue. D genes are given only for firm matches. The size entry is marked missing in some rows and otherwise reads once, few, many or a size class.

J gene: TRBJ1-3; V gene: TRBV3-1; clone size: .; D gene: .; CDR3 DNA: TGTGCCAGCAGCCAAGATCCGCAGACCTCTGGAAACACCATATATTTT; CDR3 protein: CASSQDPQTSGNTIYF
J gene: TRBJ1-5; V gene: TRBV20-1; clone size: few; D gene: .; CDR3 DNA: TGCAGTGCTAGGACAGAGACCTATCAGCCCCAGCATTTT; CDR3 protein: CSARTETYQPQHF
J gene: TRBJ1-1; V gene: TRBV29-1; clone size: .; D gene: .; CDR3 DNA: TGCAGCGCCGCCCAGGTCACGAACACTGAAGCTTTCTTT; CDR3 protein: CSAAQVTNTEAFF
J gene: TRBJ2-7; V gene: TRBV14; clone size: .; D gene: .; CDR3 DNA: TGTGCCAGCAGCCACTTTGACGCAAGTTACGAGCAGTACTTC; CDR3 protein: CASSHFDASYEQYF
J gene: TRBJ2-5; V gene: TRBV7-9; clone size: few; D gene: TRBD1; CDR3 DNA: TGTGCCAGCAGCTCAACTACAGGGGGTGTGCATGAGACCCAGTACTTC; CDR3 protein: CASSSTTGGVHETQYF
J gene: TRBJ2-7; V gene: TRBV7-9; clone size: .; D gene: TRBD1; CDR3 DNA: TGTGCCAGCAGCACCGGGACAGGGGCGGCCGAGCAGTACTTC; CDR3 protein: CASSTGTGAAEQYF
J gene: TRBJ2-2; V gene: TRBV7-2; clone size: few; D gene: .; CDR3 DNA: TGTGCCAGCAGCTTATCCCTTAGCCCCGGGGAGCTGTTTTTT; CDR3 protein: CASSLSLSPGELFF
J gene: TRBJ2-7; V gene: TRBV27; clone size: few; D gene: TRBD2; CDR3 DNA: TGTGCCAGCAGTACCTCTAGCGGGAGTAGCTACGAGCAGTACTTC; CDR3 protein: CASSTSSGSSYEQYF
J gene: TRBJ1-5; V gene: TRBV19; clone size: .; D gene: .; CDR3 DNA: TGTGCCAGTAGTATACGAGCCGGGCCTGGCAATCAGCCCCAGCATTTT; CDR3 protein: CASSIRAGPGNQPQHF
J gene: TRBJ2-7; V gene: TRBV28; clone size: many; D gene: .; CDR3 DNA: TGTGCCAGCAGTTTCTGGGGATTATACGAGCAGTACTTC; CDR3 protein: CASSFWGLYEQYF
J gene: TRBJ2-2; V gene: TRBV28; clone size: many; D gene: .; CDR3 DNA: TGTGCCAGCAGTTTAGACCACAAAGAGGACACCGGGGAGCTGTTTTTT; CDR3 protein: CASSLDHKEDTGELFF
J gene: TRBJ2-2; V gene: TRBV27; clone size: many; D gene: TRBD2; CDR3 DNA: TGTGCCAGCGGCCTCCTAGCGGGATCCACCGGGGAGCTGTTTTTT; CDR3 protein: CASGLLAGSTGELFF
J gene: TRBJ2-3; V gene: TRBV28; clone size: .; D gene: TRBD1; CDR3 DNA: TGTGCCAGCAGAAAAGGACAGGACAGCACAGATACGCAGTATTTT; CDR3 protein: CASRKGQDSTDTQYF
J gene: TRBJ2-5; V gene: TRBV7-6; clone size: .; D gene: .; CDR3 DNA: TGTGCCAGCAGCTTAGGGGGCACTACGGGGACCCAGTACTTC; CDR3 protein: CASSLGGTTGTQYF
J gene: TRBJ1-2; V gene: TRBV6-2/TRBV6-3; clone size: many; D gene: .; CDR3 DNA: TGTGCCAGCAGTTACGGTAATGCGGGTGGTGGCTACACCTTC; CDR3 protein: CASSYGNAGGGYTF
J gene: TRBJ1-5; V gene: TRBV30; clone size: many; D gene: .; CDR3 DNA: TGTGCCTGGAGTGCGACAGTAGCCAATCAGCCCCAGCATTTT; CDR3 protein: CAWSATVANQPQHF